Presented here are 29 T cell receptor beta chains from one specimen sequenced in a study of cytomegalovirus exposure and HLA in healthy donors. Researchers ran the PCR with 60 Vbeta and 13 Jbeta primers. Assay: immunoSEQ multiplex PCR; the TCRdb copy retains only in-frame clones and omits some. The sample holds 180,000 or so clones, 82% seen once. The sample comprised PBMCs. The receptors originated from a woman between 50 and 59 years old in good health and CMV-seropositive.

The rearrangement joins TRBV7-8 to TRBJ2-2; maybe TRBD2 (5 bases). V was shortened by 0 bases and J by 4 bases, with 12 bases between the two germline ends. The CDR3 is 16 residues long. Germline-derived CDR1 and CDR2 are SGHVS and FQNEAQ. The CDR3 nucleotides read TGTGCCAGCAGCTTAGCGGCAGCCGCGGGCACCGGGGAGCTGTTTTTT. It specifies CASSLAAAAGTGELFF.

The genes are TRBV18 and TRBJ2-3; D might be TRBD2 (5 bases). V lost 3 bases to trimming and J lost 2 bases, with 21 bases between them. The CDR3 is 18 residues long. From germline, CDR1 is KGHSH and CDR2 LQKENI. The CDR3 loop reads CASSPRAYSDYFTDTQYF. DNA for the CDR3: TGTGCCAGCTCACCCCGAGCTTATAGCGATTATTTCACAGATACGCAGTATTTT.

The V call is TRBV5-1, the J call TRBJ1-1; 7 positions match TRBD1. CDR3 size: 14 residues. The V and J ends lost 4 bases and 1 base, in that order; junction bases with no gene match: 4. Germline V lookup: CDR1 SGHRS, CDR2 YFSETQ. The CDR3 sequence: CASSTGTANTEAFF. The CDR3 DNA reads as TGCGCCAGCAGCACCGGGACAGCGAACACTGAAGCTTTCTTT.

This rearrangement joins TRBV5-5 to TRBJ2-5; possibly TRBD1 for D (6 bases). Germline lookup yields CDR1 SGHKS and CDR2 YYEKEE (reference sequence). This CDR3 comprises 16 residues. V was pared by 0 bases and J by 7 bases, with 19 bases between. The CDR3 sequence is CASSLEARGRVGTQYF. The CDR3 bases are TGTGCCAGCAGCTTGGAAGCCAGGGGTAGGGTAGGGACCCAGTACTTC.

This chain links TRBV18 with TRBJ2-3; 7 nucleotides agree with TRBD1. With 3 bases clipped from V and 0 bases from J, the junction kept 6 bases outside the gene matches. The CDR3 is made up of 16 amino acids. Germline values: CDR1 KGHSH, CDR2 LQKENI. The CDR3 sequence: CASSPATGLSTDTQYF. CDR3 DNA sequence: TGTGCCAGCTCACCCGCGACAGGGCTAAGCACAGATACGCAGTATTTT.

This chain uses TRBV6-1 with TRBJ2-1; D perhaps matches TRBD1 (6 bases). Germline CDR1 reads MNHNS; CDR2 reads SASEGT. V was trimmed by 7 bases and J by 10 bases, leaving 20 bases between them. The CDR3 sequence is 14 residues long. The CDR3 bases are TGTGCCAGCAATCCCGGGACACCGGCCGGCGAGCAGTTCTTC. As protein: CASNPGTPAGEQFF.

The chain couples TRBV4-3 to TRBJ2-3, with TRBD2 matching 11 bases. After removal of 0 bases from V and 5 bases from J, the junction contained 7 bases not matched to a gene. In germline, CDR1 is LGHNA, CDR2 YSLEER. The CDR3 runs 17 residues. CDR3 sequence (DNA): TGCGCCAGCAGCCAAGATCTTAGCGGGGGGGCAAAAGATACGCAGTATTTT. Translated: CASSQDLSGGAKDTQYF.

The chain is built from TRBV7-2 and TRBJ1-5; D remains unclear. Trimming removed 5 bases from V and 5 bases from J, with 7 bases in between. In germline, CDR1 is SGHTA, CDR2 FQGNSA. The CDR3 is 12 amino acids. The CDR3 is CASSHLDQPQHF. In nucleotides, the CDR3 is TGTGCCAGCAGCCACTTAGATCAGCCCCAGCATTTT.

The chain joins TRBV19 to TRBJ2-7; TRBD1 agrees at 11 bases. The CDR3 extends over 16 amino acids. Trimming took 5 bases from V and 2 from J; bases not matched to a gene: 8. Per germline, CDR1 LNHDA and CDR2 SQIVND (reference sequence). CDR3 sequence (DNA): TGTGCCAGTAGTGGACAGGGGGCGAATCAACCCTACGAGCAGTACTTC. Residues: CASSGQGANQPYEQYF.

The chain couples TRBV28 to TRBJ1-2; TRBD1 matches at 9 bases. CDR3 length equals 15 residues. Germline CDR1 reads MDHEN; CDR2 reads SYDVKM. Trimming at V came to 6 bases and at J to 7 bases, leaving 12 bases not matched to a gene. The CDR3 loop reads CASSLHWSQGAGYTF. The CDR3 nucleotides are TGTGCCAGCAGCCTCCATTGGTCACAGGGGGCTGGCTACACCTTC.

This clone was seen just once. This rearrangement joins TRBV5-1 to TRBJ2-1; 9 positions agree with TRBD1. The CDR3 spans 16 residues. J lost 4 bases, V lost 3 bases, and 8 bases had no gene match. CDR1 and CDR2 (germline): SGHRS, YFSETQ. CDR3 region: CASSSASGQGYNEQFF. CDR3 DNA sequence: TGCGCCAGCAGCTCGGCCTCGGGACAGGGTTACAATGAGCAGTTCTTC.

This clone was recorded only once. This rearrangement joins TRBV9 to TRBJ2-3, with 7 bases aligning to TRBD1. Germline V gives CDR1 SGDLS, CDR2 YYNGEE. Trimming took 3 bases from V and 2 from J; bases not matched to a gene: 12. The CDR3 contains 17 residues. The CDR3 loop reads CASSEQGQASPTDTQYF. Here the CDR3 DNA reads TGTGCCAGCAGCGAACAAGGACAGGCCTCTCCCACAGATACGCAGTATTTT.

V is TRBV15 and J is TRBJ1-4, with unresolved D. In germline, CDR1 is LNHNV, CDR2 YYDKDF (reference sequence). The CDR3 spans 15 residues. V lost 2 bases and J 3 bases, leaving 10 bases between the germline ends. The CDR3 sequence: CATSRLDGANEKLFF. Here the CDR3 DNA reads TGTGCCACCAGCAGATTAGACGGAGCTAATGAAAAACTGTTTTTT. The variable domain in full, completed from reference TRBV15 and TRBJ1-4, reads DAMVIQNPRYQVTQFGKPVTLSCSQTLNHNVMYWYQQKSSQAPKLLFHYYDKDFNNEADTPDNFQSRRPNTSFCFLDIRSPGLGDTAMYLCATSRLDGANEKLFFGSGTQLSVL.

The genes are TRBV5-5 and TRBJ2-3; D is unresolved. Trimming took 0 bases from V and 6 from J, leaving 17 bases between them. The CDR3 is made up of 16 amino acids. The germline V gene has CDR1 SGHKS and CDR2 YYEKEE (reference sequence). This CDR3 reads CASSLEVWVGPDTQYF. The CDR3 nucleotides read TGTGCCAGCAGCTTGGAAGTTTGGGTGGGCCCGGATACGCAGTATTTT.

This chain uses TRBV7-6 with TRBJ2-5, with a weak D call TRBD2 (5 bases). The germline V gene encodes CDR1 SGHVS and CDR2 FNYEAQ. V dropped 0 bases and J dropped 7 bases, with 6 bases sitting between them. The length of the CDR3 is 12 residues. The CDR3 here is CASSLAEGTQYF. In DNA, the CDR3 is TGTGCCAGCAGCTTAGCCGAGGGGACCCAGTACTTC.

This CDR3 reads CASSTGTAINSPLHF. CDR3 coding DNA: TGTGCCAGCAGCACCGGGACAGCGATTAATTCACCCCTCCACTTT. This chain connects TRBV11-2 to TRBJ1-6, with 7 positions matching TRBD1. From germline, CDR1 is SGHAT and CDR2 FQNNGV. The V gene end was trimmed by 5 bases and the J gene end by 6 bases; junction bases not matched to a gene: 7. The CDR3 is made up of 15 amino acids.

The table lists this clone with a few counts. The chain employs TRBV5-1 and TRBJ2-1, with 8 bases identical to TRBD1. The CDR3 runs 15 residues. In germline, CDR1 is SGHRS, CDR2 YFSETQ. V lost 4 bases, J lost 3 bases, and 6 bases stayed unmatched. DNA for the CDR3: TGCGCCAGCAGCCCAACCGGGACAGGCTACAATGAGCAGTTCTTC. Protein product: CASSPTGTGYNEQFF.

The J gene is TRBJ1-4, the V gene TRBV12-5; 9 bases fit TRBD1. This CDR3 has 12 amino acids. The J segment lost 9 bases and the V segment lost 4 bases, leaving 0 bases of the junction unmatched. Per the germline V gene, CDR1 is LGHNT and CDR2 is FRNRAP. The DNA for the CDR3 is TGTGCTAGTGGTTACAGGGGGCAAAAACTGTTTTTT. Translating gives CASGYRGQKLFF.

V usage is TRBV5-1 and J usage is TRBJ2-2, with TRBD1 as a possible D gene (6 bases). Germline assignment: CDR1 SGHRS and CDR2 YFSETQ. Deletions cut 3 bases from V and 1 base from J, with 10 bases between. The CDR3 spans 15 residues. CDR3 coding DNA: TGCGCCAGCAGCTATCCGACAGGGAACACCGGGGAGCTGTTTTTT. It codes for CASSYPTGNTGELFF.

The genes are TRBV7-2 and TRBJ1-5; 9 nucleotides align to TRBD1. The V gene end was trimmed by 5 bases and the J gene end by 7 bases; junction bases not matched to a gene: 6. CDR3 length equals 14 residues. Germline CDR1 SGHTA, CDR2 FQGNSA. CDR3 in amino acids: CASSQQGAGQPQHF. The CDR3 DNA reads TGTGCCAGCAGCCAACAGGGGGCTGGCCAGCCCCAGCATTTT.

This rearrangement joins TRBV11-2 to TRBJ2-7; the D gene is possibly TRBD2 (5 bases). The CDR3 totals 14 residues. In germline, CDR1 is SGHAT, CDR2 FQNNGV. V gave up 6 bases and J gave up 0 bases, with 12 bases separating them. CDR3: CASSSDYFSYEQYF. In DNA form, the CDR3 reads TGTGCCAGCAGTTCAGACTACTTCTCCTACGAGCAGTACTTC.

This rearrangement joins TRBV19 to TRBJ1-2, with D possibly being TRBD1 (6 bases). The V gene's germline CDR1 is LNHDA and CDR2 SQIVND (reference sequence). Trimming left V 7 bases short and J 0 bases short, with 12 bases between. The length of the CDR3 is 14 residues. CDR3 DNA: TGTGCCAGTACGGAAGGACAGACTAACTATGGCTACACCTTC. Amino acid sequence: CASTEGQTNYGYTF.

This CDR3 is CAWSVWDGGNEQFF. In DNA form, the CDR3 reads TGTGCCTGGAGTGTTTGGGACGGGGGCAATGAGCAGTTCTTC. The rearrangement joins TRBV30 to TRBJ2-1; a weak D match, TRBD2 (6 bases). The CDR3 covers 14 residues. Germline assignment: CDR1 GTSNPN and CDR2 SVGIG (reference sequence). V was trimmed by 0 bases and J by 6 bases, leaving 12 bases between them.

The chain combines TRBV5-1 with TRBJ2-1; TRBD1 aligns across 8 bases. Germline V gives CDR1 SGHRS, CDR2 YFSETQ. The CDR3 contains 13 residues. V shed 1 base and J 9 bases; nucleotides not matched to a gene: 3. CDR3 residues: CASSLQGAGEQFF. CDR3 bases: TGCGCCAGCAGCTTGCAGGGGGCGGGTGAGCAGTTCTTC.

V usage is TRBV5-4 and J usage is TRBJ2-3; D is perhaps TRBD1 (7 bases). The CDR3 extends over 13 amino acids. V was pared by 6 bases and J by 3 bases, with 11 bases between. Germline V gene data show CDR1 as SGHNT and CDR2 as YYREEE (reference sequence). CDR3 residues: CASTPGGTDTQYF. CDR3 sequence (DNA): TGTGCCAGCACCCCAGGGGGGACAGATACGCAGTATTTT.

The chain employs TRBV27 and TRBJ2-4; 10 nucleotides align to TRBD1. CDR1 is MNHEY and CDR2 is SMNVEV in the germline V gene (reference sequence). Trimming cost V 3 bases and J 3 bases; bases outside gene matches: 14. This CDR3 has 19 residues. The CDR3 DNA is TGTGCCAGCAGTTTCCTGACAGGGGGCAAAGTGTTTGGCAAAAACATTCAGTACTTC. Translating it yields CASSFLTGGKVFGKNIQYF.

The chain recombines TRBV7-2 with TRBJ2-5; D possibly corresponds to TRBD1 (5 bases). Germline V gives CDR1 SGHTA, CDR2 FQGNSA. The CDR3 runs to 15 residues. Deletions cut 8 bases from V and 2 bases from J, with 18 bases between. CDR3 nucleotides: TGTGCCAGCGCCTACTCGACAGTCCCTCAAGAGACCCAGTACTTC. Residues: CASAYSTVPQETQYF.

With respect to this clone: Other DNA sequences of this sample code for an identical CDR3. The genes are TRBV19 and TRBJ2-5; D gene ambiguous. The CDR3 runs 14 residues. Per germline, CDR1 LNHDA and CDR2 SQIVND (reference sequence). Trimming stripped 1 base from V and 1 base from J, with 7 bases between. The CDR3 nucleotides are TGTGCCAGTAGTATAGGGCCGATCCAAGAGACCCAGTACTTC. Translation gives CASSIGPIQETQYF.

CDR3 sequence reads: CASSSAYNEQFF. CDR3 sequence (DNA): TGTGCCAGCAGCTCGGCCTACAATGAGCAGTTCTTC. The gene calls are TRBV27 and TRBJ2-1; D is ambiguous. CDR3 length: 12 residues. The V gene lost 6 bases and the J gene lost 2 bases, with 5 bases spanning the gap. Germline CDR1 reads MNHEY; CDR2 reads SMNVEV (reference sequence).